The 21 T cell receptor beta chains reported below all come from one sample, sequenced in a study of siplizumab effects on memory and regulatory T cells. Only in-frame clones appear in the TCRdb table, and some are missing; sequencing was by immunoSEQ multiplex PCR. The data hold 110,000 or so clones, with about 92% observed a single time. The sequencing input was CD4+ T cells sorted from blood. The receptors were gathered from a human donor in good health.

The gene calls are TRBV6-6 and TRBJ1-5; the D is unclear. The CDR3 covers 15 residues. V lost 5 bases to trimming and J lost 5 bases, with 16 bases between them. Germline V gene sequence: CDR1 MNHNY, CDR2 SVGAGI (reference sequence). The CDR3 DNA follows: TGTGCCAGCAGTGATTCGAGGAAACGAGATCAGCCCCAGCATTTT. Protein sequence: CASSDSRKRDQPQHF.

This sequence joins TRBV5-4 and TRBJ2-1; D gene uncertain. Germline V gene sequence: CDR1 SGHNT, CDR2 YYREEE (reference sequence). The ends were cut back, 2 bases at V and 1 base at J, with 10 bases in the middle. This CDR3 is 15 amino acids long. The CDR3 bases are TGTGCCAGCAGCTTCGAGTGGGAATCCTACAATGAGCAGTTCTTC. It codes for CASSFEWESYNEQFF.

The chain uses TRBV6-1 and TRBJ2-2; 8 nucleotides match TRBD1. The CDR3 consists of 14 residues. With V trimmed by 3 bases and J by 8 bases, 5 bases remained unmatched. Looked up from germline, CDR1 is MNHNS and CDR2 is SASEGT. The CDR3 loop reads CASSDLGQGGELFF. CDR3 nucleotides: TGTGCCAGCAGTGACCTAGGACAGGGTGGGGAGCTGTTTTTT.

This rearrangement joins TRBV28 to TRBJ2-1; 7 bases map to TRBD2. Losses at the gene ends were 1 base for V and 12 bases for J; bases not matched to a gene: 9. Germline values: CDR1 MDHEN, CDR2 SYDVKM. The CDR3 contains 14 residues. The CDR3 protein is CASSLYQGEGVQFF. The DNA for the CDR3 is TGTGCCAGCAGTTTATACCAAGGGGAGGGTGTGCAGTTCTTC.

The chain couples TRBV28 to TRBJ2-1; 10 bases line up with TRBD2. The CDR3 covers 18 residues. Germline values: CDR1 MDHEN, CDR2 SYDVKM. Trimming at V came to 7 bases and at J to 0 bases, leaving 12 bases not matched to a gene. The DNA of the CDR3 is TGTGCCAGCAATACCTATAGCGGGAGGATGAGCTCCTACAATGAGCAGTTCTTC. Translated, it gives CASNTYSGRMSSYNEQFF.

The genes are TRBV4-1 and TRBJ2-1; 13 bases map to TRBD2. Per the germline V gene, CDR1 is MGHRA and CDR2 is YSYEKL. The V segment lost 4 bases and the J segment 1 base; nucleotides outside the gene matches: 4. This CDR3 is built from 17 residues. Here the CDR3 reads CASSRGLAGASYNEQFF. DNA for the CDR3: TGCGCCAGCAGCCGTGGACTAGCGGGAGCGTCCTACAATGAGCAGTTCTTC.

This chain links TRBV5-5 with TRBJ1-2; no reliable D call. Per the germline V gene, CDR1 is SGHKS and CDR2 is YYEKEE (reference sequence). The CDR3 consists of 14 residues. The V gene lost 0 bases and the J gene lost 7 bases, with 13 bases spanning the gap. The CDR3 protein is CASSLGHSAAGYTF. CDR3 DNA sequence: TGTGCCAGCAGCTTGGGACATTCGGCGGCTGGCTACACCTTC.

The rearrangement links TRBV7-9 to TRBJ1-2; 7 nucleotides line up with TRBD1. The CDR3 has 14 residues. Losses at the gene ends were 1 base for V and 6 bases for J; bases not matched to a gene: 5. Germline assignment: CDR1 SEHNR and CDR2 FQNEAQ (reference sequence). The CDR3 DNA reads as TGTGCCAGCAGCTTAGGTACAGGGGTTCATGGCTACACCTTC. Translation gives CASSLGTGVHGYTF.

The chain is built from TRBV27 and TRBJ2-6; TRBD2 agrees at 12 bases. The CDR3 covers 19 residues. The germline gives CDR1 MNHEY, CDR2 SMNVEV (reference sequence). Germline trimming cut 6 bases from V and 4 bases from J; bases unmatched to any gene: 13. CDR3 amino acids: CASRPTLLAGGPGANVLTF. CDR3 in DNA: TGTGCCAGCAGACCGACCTTGCTAGCGGGAGGGCCCGGGGCCAACGTCCTGACTTTC.

The table lists this clone with a few counts. The chain combines TRBV6-1 with TRBJ1-1; D not certain. Germline values: CDR1 MNHNS, CDR2 SASEGT. Trimming took off 1 base at V and 1 base at J, with 7 bases between the two ends. The CDR3 covers 14 residues. In DNA, the CDR3 is TGTGCCAGCAGTGAAGATGGGAGGAACACTGAAGCTTTCTTT. This sequence encodes CASSEDGRNTEAFF.

CDR3 bases: TGTGCCAGTAGTATGCGCCGGGACGGATATGGCTACACCTTC. Its translation is CASSMRRDGYGYTF. The chain uses TRBV19 and TRBJ1-2; D might be TRBD1 (5 bases). From germline, CDR1 is LNHDA and CDR2 SQIVND (reference sequence). The CDR3 loop spans 14 amino acids. Trimming took off 3 bases at V and 5 bases at J, with 13 bases between the two ends.

The gene calls are TRBV7-9 and TRBJ1-2; 9 bases are shared with TRBD1. The CDR3 has 14 residues. Germline V CDR1 and CDR2: SEHNR, FQNEAQ (reference sequence). Losses at the gene ends were 3 bases for V and 7 bases for J; bases not matched to a gene: 6. The CDR3: CASSFRQGVSGYTF. The CDR3 DNA is TGTGCCAGCAGCTTCAGACAGGGGGTTTCTGGCTACACCTTC. Full variable domain (missing parts from reference TRBV7-9 and TRBJ1-2): DTGVSQNPRHKITKRGQNVTFRCDPISEHNRLYWYRQTLGQGPEFLTYFQNEAQLEKSRLLSDRFSAERPKGSFSTLEIQRTEQGDSAMYLCASSFRQGVSGYTFGSGTRLTVV.

This chain connects TRBV4-2 to TRBJ1-1; 8 positions agree with TRBD1. The trim removed 1 base at V and 2 bases at J, leaving 3 bases unmatched. Germline V gives CDR1 LGHNA, CDR2 YNFKEQ. The CDR3 loop spans 15 amino acids. CDR3 in DNA: TGTGCCAGCAGCCAAGTGGGACAGGCAAACACTGAAGCTTTCTTT. This gives the protein CASSQVGQANTEAFF.

The chain has TRBV5-1 and TRBJ2-3; D unresolved. The CDR3 sequence is 11 residues long. Germline V gene sequence: CDR1 SGHRS, CDR2 YFSETQ. With 7 bases removed from V and 0 bases from J, the gap between germline ends came to 3 bases. CDR3 bases: TGCGCCAGCGGGAGCACAGATACGCAGTATTTT. Its protein is CASGSTDTQYF.

This clone was seen just once. V usage is TRBV7-2 and J usage is TRBJ2-2, with 11 bases that match TRBD2. The CDR3 extends over 15 amino acids. V gave up 5 bases and J gave up 5 bases; unmatched junction bases: 4. The germline V gene encodes CDR1 SGHTA and CDR2 FQGNSA. The chain's CDR3 is CASSRGTSGTGELFF. In nucleotides, the CDR3 is TGTGCCAGCAGCCGTGGGACTAGCGGAACCGGGGAGCTGTTTTTT.

V gene TRBV2 combines with J gene TRBJ1-6; 7 nucleotides agree with TRBD1. The CDR3 consists of 15 residues. Trimming removed 6 bases from V and 7 bases from J; junction bases left unmatched: 9. CDR1 SNHLY and CDR2 FYNNEI come from the germline V gene. The CDR3 reads CASSPQGGSNSPLHF. CDR3 in DNA: TGTGCCAGCAGCCCCCAGGGGGGGAGCAATTCACCCCTCCACTTT.

The rearrangement uses TRBV9 and TRBJ2-6, with D perhaps matching TRBD2 (7 bases). The length of the CDR3 is 18 residues. CDR1 is SGDLS and CDR2 is YYNGEE in the germline V gene. V lost 3 bases and J 0 bases, leaving 16 bases between the germline ends. The CDR3 coding sequence is TGTGCCAGCAGCGGGGGGAGGGACACCTACTCTGGGGCCAACGTCCTGACTTTC. Residues: CASSGGRDTYSGANVLTF. The whole variable domain, filled in from reference TRBV9 and TRBJ2-6, reads DSGVTQTPKHLITATGQRVTLRCSPRSGDLSVYWYQQSLDQGLQFLIQYYNGEERAKGNILERFSAQQFPDLHSELNLSSLELGDSALYFCASSGGRDTYSGANVLTFGAGSRLTVL.

The chain links TRBV21-1 to TRBJ1-2. TRBV21-1 is a pseudogene. The CDR3 covers 14 residues. The CDR3 region is CASSSPGGGYGYTF. As DNA, the CDR3 is TGTGCCAGCAGCAGCCCTGGGGGGGGATATGGCTACACCTTC.

The chain has TRBV18 and TRBJ2-3; 7 positions match TRBD1. The CDR3 loop spans 22 amino acids. Trimming took 0 bases from V and 2 from J; bases not matched to a gene: 23. Per germline, CDR1 KGHSH and CDR2 LQKENI. The CDR3 nucleotides read TGTGCCAGCTCACCACCGGGGGAAGGGACAGCGTTCGATATACCCTCCACAGATACGCAGTATTTT. This codes for CASSPPGEGTAFDIPSTDTQYF.

The rearrangement joins TRBV23-1 to TRBJ2-7; 9 bases line up with TRBD1. TRBV23-1 is an ORF, and what it does is uncertain. J lost 7 bases, V lost 1 base, and 11 bases had no gene match. The CDR3 runs 16 residues. The CDR3 protein is CASSQFVQGQGGEQYF. The CDR3 DNA reads as TGCGCCAGCAGTCAATTCGTCCAGGGACAGGGTGGGGAGCAGTACTTC.

The V and J genes are TRBV5-1 and TRBJ2-5, with 9 bases matching TRBD2. Germline values: CDR1 SGHRS, CDR2 YFSETQ. V was clipped by 3 bases and J by 3 bases; unmatched bases: 6. The CDR3 spans 15 residues. The CDR3 here is CASSSSGRREETQYF. In DNA form, the CDR3 reads TGCGCCAGCAGCTCAAGCGGGAGGAGGGAAGAGACCCAGTACTTC.